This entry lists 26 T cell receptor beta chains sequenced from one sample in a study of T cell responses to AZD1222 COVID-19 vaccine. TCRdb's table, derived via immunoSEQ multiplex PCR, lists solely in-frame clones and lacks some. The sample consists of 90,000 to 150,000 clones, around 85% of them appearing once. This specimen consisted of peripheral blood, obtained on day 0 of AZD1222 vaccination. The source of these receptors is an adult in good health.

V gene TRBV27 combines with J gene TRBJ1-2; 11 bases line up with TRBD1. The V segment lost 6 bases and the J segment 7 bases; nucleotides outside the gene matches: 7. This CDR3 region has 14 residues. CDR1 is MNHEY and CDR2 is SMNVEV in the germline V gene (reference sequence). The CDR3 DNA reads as TGTGCCAGCAGACCCAAGGGACAGGGGGTTGGCTACACCTTC. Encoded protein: CASRPKGQGVGYTF.

CDR3 amino acids: CASREGQPNNSPLHF. In nucleotides, the CDR3 is TGTGCCAGCAGGGAGGGGCAGCCTAATAATTCACCCCTCCACTTT. The V and J genes are TRBV28 and TRBJ1-6, with D possibly matching TRBD1 (5 bases). Germline lookup yields CDR1 MDHEN and CDR2 SYDVKM. The CDR3 is 15 residues long. The germline V and J ends were trimmed by 6 bases and 5 bases, with 14 bases remaining between them.

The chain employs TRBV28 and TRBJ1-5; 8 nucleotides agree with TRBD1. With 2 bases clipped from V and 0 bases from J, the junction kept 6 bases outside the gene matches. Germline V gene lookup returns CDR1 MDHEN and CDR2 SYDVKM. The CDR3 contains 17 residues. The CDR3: CASSLTTGVNSNQPQHF. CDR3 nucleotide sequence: TGTGCCAGCAGTTTAACGACAGGGGTCAATAGCAATCAGCCCCAGCATTTT.

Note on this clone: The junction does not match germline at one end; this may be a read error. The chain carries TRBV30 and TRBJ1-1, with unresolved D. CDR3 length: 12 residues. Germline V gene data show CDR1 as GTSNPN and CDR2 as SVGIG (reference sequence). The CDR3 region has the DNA TGTGCCTGGAGGAGGGTGAACCCTGAAGCTTTCTTT. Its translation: CAWRRVNPEAFF.

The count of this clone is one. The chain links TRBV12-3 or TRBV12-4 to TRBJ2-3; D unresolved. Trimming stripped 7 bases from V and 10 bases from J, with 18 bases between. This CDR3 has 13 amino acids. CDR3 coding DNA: TGTGCCAGCACCCGCGCCACTCCTGGGCCGCAGTATTTT. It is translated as CASTRATPGPQYF.

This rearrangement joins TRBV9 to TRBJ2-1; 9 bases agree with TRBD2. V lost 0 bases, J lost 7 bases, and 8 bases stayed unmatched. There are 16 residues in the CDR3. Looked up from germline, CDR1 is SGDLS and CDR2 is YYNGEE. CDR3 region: CASSVGGGRARNEQFF. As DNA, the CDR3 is TGTGCCAGCAGCGTAGGGGGCGGGAGGGCCAGGAATGAGCAGTTCTTC. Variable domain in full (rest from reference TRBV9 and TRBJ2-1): DSGVTQTPKHLITATGQRVTLRCSPRSGDLSVYWYQQSLDQGLQFLIQYYNGEERAKGNILERFSAQQFPDLHSELNLSSLELGDSALYFCASSVGGGRARNEQFFGPGTRLTVL.

The CDR3 DNA is TGTGCCACCAGTGATTGGCCGGGCGCCTACAATGAGCAGTTCTTC. It specifies CATSDWPGAYNEQFF. The V call is TRBV24-1, the J call TRBJ2-1; D gene ambiguous. The germline CDR1 and CDR2 sequences are KGHDR and SFDVKD. The CDR3 totals 15 residues. V was trimmed by 2 bases and J by 2 bases, leaving 9 bases between them.

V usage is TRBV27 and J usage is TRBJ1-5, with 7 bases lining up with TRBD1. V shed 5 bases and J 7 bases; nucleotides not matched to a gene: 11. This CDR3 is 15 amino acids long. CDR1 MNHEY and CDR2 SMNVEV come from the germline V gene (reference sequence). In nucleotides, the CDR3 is TGTGCCAGCAGTCCTCTTGACAGGGTGGGCCAGCCCCAGCATTTT. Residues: CASSPLDRVGQPQHF.

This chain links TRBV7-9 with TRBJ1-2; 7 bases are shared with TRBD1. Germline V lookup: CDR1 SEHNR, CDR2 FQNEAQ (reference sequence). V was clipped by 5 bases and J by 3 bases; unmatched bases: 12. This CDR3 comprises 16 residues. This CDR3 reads CASSLIGGGRDYGYTF. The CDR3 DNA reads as TGTGCCAGCAGCCTGATCGGAGGGGGCCGTGACTATGGCTACACCTTC.

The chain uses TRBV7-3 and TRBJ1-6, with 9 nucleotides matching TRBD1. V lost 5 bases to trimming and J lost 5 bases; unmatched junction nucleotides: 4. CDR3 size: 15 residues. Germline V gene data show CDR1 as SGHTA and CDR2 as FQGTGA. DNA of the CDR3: TGTGCCAGCAGCCGACAGGGGGGAGATAATTCACCCCTCCACTTT. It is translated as CASSRQGGDNSPLHF.

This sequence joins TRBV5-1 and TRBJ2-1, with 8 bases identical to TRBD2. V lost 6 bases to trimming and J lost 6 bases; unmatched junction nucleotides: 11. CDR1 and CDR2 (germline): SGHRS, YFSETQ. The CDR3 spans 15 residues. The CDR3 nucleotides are TGCGCCAGCACCCCAGGACTAGCTGTGTCCAATGAGCAGTTCTTC. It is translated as CASTPGLAVSNEQFF.

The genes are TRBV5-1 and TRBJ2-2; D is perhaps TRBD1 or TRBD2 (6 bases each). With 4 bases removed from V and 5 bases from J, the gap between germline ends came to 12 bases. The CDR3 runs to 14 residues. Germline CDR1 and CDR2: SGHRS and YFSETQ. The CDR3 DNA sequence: TGCGCCAGCAGCAGGGGGGCCGGAACCGGGGAGCTGTTTTTT. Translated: CASSRGAGTGELFF. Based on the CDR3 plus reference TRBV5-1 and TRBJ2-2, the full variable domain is KAGVTQTPRYLIKTRGQQVTLSCSPISGHRSVSWYQQTPGQGLQFLFEYFSETQRNKGNFPGRFSGRQFSNSRSEMNVSTLELGDSALYLCASSRGAGTGELFFGEGSRLTVL.

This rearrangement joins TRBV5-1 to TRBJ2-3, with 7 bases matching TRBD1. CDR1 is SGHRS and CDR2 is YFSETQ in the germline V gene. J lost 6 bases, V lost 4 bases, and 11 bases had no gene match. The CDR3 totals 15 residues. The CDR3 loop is CASSPGKGAADTQYF. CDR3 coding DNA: TGCGCCAGCAGCCCGGGTAAGGGGGCAGCCGATACGCAGTATTTT.

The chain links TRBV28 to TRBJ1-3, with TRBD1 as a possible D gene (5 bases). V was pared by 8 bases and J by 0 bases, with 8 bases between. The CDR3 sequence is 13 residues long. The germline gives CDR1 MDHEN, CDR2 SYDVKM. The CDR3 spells CASWDFSGNTIYF. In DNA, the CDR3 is TGTGCCAGCTGGGACTTCTCTGGAAACACCATATATTTT.

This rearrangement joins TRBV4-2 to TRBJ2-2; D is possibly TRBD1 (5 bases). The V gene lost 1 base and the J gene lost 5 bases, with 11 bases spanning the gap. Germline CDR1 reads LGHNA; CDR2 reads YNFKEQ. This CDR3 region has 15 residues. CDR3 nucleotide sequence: TGTGCCAGCAGCCAAGCCGCAGGGAAGACCGGGGAGCTGTTTTTT. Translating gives CASSQAAGKTGELFF.

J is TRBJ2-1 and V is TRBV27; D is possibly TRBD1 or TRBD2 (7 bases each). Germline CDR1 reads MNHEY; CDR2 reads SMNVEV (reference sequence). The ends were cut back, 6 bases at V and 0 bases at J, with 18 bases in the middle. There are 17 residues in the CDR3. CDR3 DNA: TGTGCCAGCAGGGCCAGGGGGGGGTCAAGCTCCTACAATGAGCAGTTCTTC. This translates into CASRARGGSSSYNEQFF.

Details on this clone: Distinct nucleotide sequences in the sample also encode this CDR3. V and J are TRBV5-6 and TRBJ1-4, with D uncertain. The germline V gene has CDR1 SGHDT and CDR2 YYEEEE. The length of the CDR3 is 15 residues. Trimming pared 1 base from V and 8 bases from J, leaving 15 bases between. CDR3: CASSLRRGGGEKLFF. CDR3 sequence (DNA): TGTGCCAGCAGCTTGCGTCGAGGTGGCGGGGAAAAACTGTTTTTT.

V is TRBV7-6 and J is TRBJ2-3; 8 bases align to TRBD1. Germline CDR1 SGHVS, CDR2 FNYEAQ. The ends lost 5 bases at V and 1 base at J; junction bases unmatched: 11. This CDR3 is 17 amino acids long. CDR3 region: CASSHRPRGQGTDTQYF. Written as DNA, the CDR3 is TGTGCCAGCAGCCATCGCCCACGGGGACAGGGCACAGATACGCAGTATTTT.

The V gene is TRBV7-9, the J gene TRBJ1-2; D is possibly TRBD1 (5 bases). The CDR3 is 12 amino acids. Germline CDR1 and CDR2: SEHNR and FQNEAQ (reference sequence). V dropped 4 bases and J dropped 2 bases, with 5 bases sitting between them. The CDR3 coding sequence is TGTGCCAGCAGCTCAGGGAACTATGGCTACACCTTC. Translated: CASSSGNYGYTF.

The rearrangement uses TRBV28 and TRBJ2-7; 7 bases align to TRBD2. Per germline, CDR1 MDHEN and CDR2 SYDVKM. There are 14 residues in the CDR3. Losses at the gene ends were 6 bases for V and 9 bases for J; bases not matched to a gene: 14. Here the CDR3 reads CASRASGREKTQYF. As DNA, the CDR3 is TGTGCCAGCAGGGCCTCGGGGCGGGAGAAGACGCAGTACTTC.

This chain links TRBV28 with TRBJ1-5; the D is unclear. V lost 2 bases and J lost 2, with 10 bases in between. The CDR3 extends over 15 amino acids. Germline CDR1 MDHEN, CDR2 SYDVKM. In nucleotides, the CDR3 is TGTGCCAGCAGTTTAGTCGGAGGAGGCAATCAGCCCCAGCATTTT. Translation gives CASSLVGGGNQPQHF.

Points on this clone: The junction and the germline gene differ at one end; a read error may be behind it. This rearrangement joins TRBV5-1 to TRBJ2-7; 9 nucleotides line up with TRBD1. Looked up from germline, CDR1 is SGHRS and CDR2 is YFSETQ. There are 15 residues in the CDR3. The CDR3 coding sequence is TGCGCCAGCAGCGTTTCCGGGACAGGGCACTACGGGCAGTACTTC. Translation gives CASSVSGTGHYGQYF. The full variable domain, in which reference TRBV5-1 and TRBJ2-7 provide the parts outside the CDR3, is KAGVTQTPRYLIKTRGQQVTLSCSPISGHRSVSWYQQTPGQGLQFLFEYFSETQRNKGNFPGRFSGRQFSNSRSEMNVSTLELGDSALYLCASSVSGTGHYGQYFGPGTRLTVT.

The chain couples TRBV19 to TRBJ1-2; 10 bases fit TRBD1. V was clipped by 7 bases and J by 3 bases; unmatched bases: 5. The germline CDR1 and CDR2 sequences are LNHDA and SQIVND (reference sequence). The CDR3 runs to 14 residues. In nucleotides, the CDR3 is TGTGCCAGTAAAGGGGACAGGGGCGACTATGGCTACACCTTC. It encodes CASKGDRGDYGYTF.

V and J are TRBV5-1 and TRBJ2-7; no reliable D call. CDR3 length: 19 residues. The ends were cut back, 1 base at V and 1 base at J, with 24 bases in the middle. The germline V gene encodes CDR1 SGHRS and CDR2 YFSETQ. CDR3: CASSLRGLQVGGSSYEQYF. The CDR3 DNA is TGCGCCAGCAGCTTGCGTGGTCTTCAGGTCGGCGGATCTTCCTACGAGCAGTACTTC.

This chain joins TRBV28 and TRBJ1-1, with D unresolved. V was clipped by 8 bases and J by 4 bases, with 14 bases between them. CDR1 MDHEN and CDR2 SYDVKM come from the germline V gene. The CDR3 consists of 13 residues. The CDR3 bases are TGTGCCAGCCACGGGGATGAGGGCACTGAAGCTTTCTTT. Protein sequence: CASHGDEGTEAFF.

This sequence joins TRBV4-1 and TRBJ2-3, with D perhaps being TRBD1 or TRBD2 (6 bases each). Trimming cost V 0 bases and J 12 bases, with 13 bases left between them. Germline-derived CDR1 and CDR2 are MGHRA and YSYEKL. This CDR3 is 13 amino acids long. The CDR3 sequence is CASSQDPGGAQYF. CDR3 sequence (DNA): TGCGCCAGCAGCCAAGACCCCGGGGGCGCTCAGTATTTT.